Listed below are T cell receptor beta chains from one sample, sequenced in a study of Ad26.COV2.S vaccination and SARS-CoV-2 variants. Only in-frame clones appear in the TCRdb table, and some are missing; sequencing was by immunoSEQ multiplex PCR. This sample has around 450,000 clones; approximately 89% occur once, and the top ten carry around 2.5%. The material sequenced was peripheral blood, taken in a trial of Ad26.COV2.S vaccine versus placebo. The receptors were gathered from a person aged 18-60 years who received the Ad26.COV2.S COVID-19 vaccine or a placebo. CDR3s include the opening cysteine and the closing phenylalanine or tryptophan. The D gene is left open where the match is weak. A row's size may be missing; if present it is once, few, many or a size class.

-	TRBD2	TRBJ2-4	TRBV14	CASSLAGTRGGSNIQYF	TGTGCCAGCAGCCTTGCCGGGACCCGCGGGGGATCGAACATTCAGTACTTC
-	TRBD1	TRBJ1-6	TRBV18	CASSPRTGVNSPLHF	TGTGCCAGCTCACCAAGGACAGGTGTAAATTCACCCCTCCACTTT
-	-	TRBJ2-7	TRBV20-1	CSARAYYEQYF	TGCAGTGCTAGGGCCTACTACGAGCAGTACTTC
-	-	TRBJ2-3	TRBV11-3	CASSPPGTTDTQYF	TGTGCCAGCAGCCCCCCTGGGACCACAGATACGCAGTATTTT
-	-	TRBJ1-4	TRBV5-1	CASSRGATNEKLFF	TGCGCCAGCAGTCGGGGGGCAACTAATGAAAAACTGTTTTTT
-	-	TRBJ1-1	TRBV7-9	CASSNRVNTEAFF	TGTGCCAGCAGCAACAGGGTTAACACTGAAGCTTTCTTT
-	-	TRBJ2-1	TRBV19	CASSRQGGIDEQFF	TGTGCCAGTAGTAGGCAGGGCGGAATTGATGAGCAGTTCTTC
-	TRBD2	TRBJ2-1	TRBV4-3	CASSQVAGGPIYEQFF	TGCGCCAGCAGCCAAGTTGCGGGAGGGCCGATCTATGAGCAGTTCTTC
-	TRBD2	TRBJ2-5	TRBV5-4	CASSSGPAGRVRETQYF	TGTGCCAGCAGCTCCGGGCCGGCCGGGAGGGTTAGAGAGACCCAGTACTTC
-	TRBD1	TRBJ2-3	TRBV10-2	CASSVSQGVGTQYF	TGCGCCAGCAGTGTGTCACAGGGGGTTGGTACGCAGTATTTT
-	TRBD1	TRBJ2-7	TRBV2	CASSDRGNEQYF	TGTGCCAGCAGTGACAGGGGGAACGAGCAGTACTTC
once	-	TRBJ2-5	TRBV11-3	CASSFTSSLETQYF	TGTGCCAGCAGCTTTACTAGCAGTTTGGAGACCCAGTACTTC
-	-	TRBJ2-7	TRBV4-3	CASSQGAPDYEQYF	TGCGCCAGCAGCCAGGGGGCCCCTGACTACGAGCAGTACTTC
-	-	TRBJ2-3	TRBV4-2	CASSHRTVSGTDTQYF	TGTGCCAGCAGCCATCGGACTGTTAGCGGCACAGATACGCAGTATTTT
once	-	TRBJ2-1	TRBV15	CATSRFGEGGYNEQFF	TGTGCCACCAGCAGATTTGGAGAGGGGGGATACAATGAGCAGTTCTTC
-	TRBD2	TRBJ2-1	TRBV9	CASSATELAGLNEQFF	TGTGCCAGCAGCGCAACAGAACTAGCGGGATTAAATGAGCAGTTCTTC
-	TRBD1	TRBJ2-7	TRBV6-4	CASSEGGGSYEQYF	TGTGCCAGCAGTGAAGGGGGCGGCTCCTACGAGCAGTACTTC
once	-	TRBJ2-3	TRBV5-1	CASSDQDTQYF	TGCGCCAGCAGCGACCAGGATACGCAGTATTTT
-	-	TRBJ2-5	TRBV6-6	CASSFPGGDWPTQYF	TGTGCCAGCAGTTTCCCCGGTGGGGATTGGCCCACCCAGTACTTC
-	-	TRBJ2-7	TRBV2	CASSDQGLNYEQYF	TGTGCCAGCAGTGACCAGGGGTTAAACTACGAGCAGTACTTC
-	TRBD1	TRBJ1-5	TRBV5-1	CASSPQGQGQPQHF	TGCGCCAGCAGCCCCCAAGGACAGGGCCAGCCCCAGCATTTT
once	TRBD1	TRBJ1-2	TRBV30	CAWWPGQANYGYTF	TGTGCCTGGTGGCCGGGACAGGCGAACTATGGCTACACCTTC
-	TRBD2	TRBJ2-5	TRBV4-2	CASSHRLAGEGGQETQYF	TGTGCCAGCAGCCACCGACTAGCGGGAGAAGGGGGCCAAGAGACCCAGTACTTC
-	-	TRBJ1-4	TRBV4-2	CASSLTTSEKLFF	TGTGCCAGCAGCCTTACCACTAGTGAAAAACTGTTTTTT
-	-	TRBJ2-5	TRBV5-5	CASSYSVGAQETQYF	TGTGCCAGCAGCTACTCGGTGGGTGCCCAAGAGACCCAGTACTTC
-	-	TRBJ1-1	TRBV4-2	CASSQVQGNTEAFF	TGTGCCAGCAGCCAAGTCCAAGGGAACACTGAAGCTTTCTTT
-	-	TRBJ1-2	TRBV5-1	CASSEALPTGGYTF	TGCGCCAGCAGCGAAGCTCTACCGACGGGTGGCTACACCTTC
-	-	TRBJ1-4	TRBV7-3	CASSAPGSGEKLFF	TGTGCCAGCAGCGCCCCCGGGTCCGGGGAAAAACTGTTTTTT
-	-	TRBJ2-5	TRBV5-1	CASSLRGDIQETQYF	TGCGCCAGCAGCTTGCGGGGGGACATCCAAGAGACCCAGTACTTC
-	-	TRBJ1-5	TRBV2	CASSEMGGATQLQHF	TGTGCCAGCAGTGAAATGGGGGGGGCGACTCAGCTCCAGCATTTT
-	TRBD2	TRBJ2-6	TRBV30	CAWGGDSQSGANVLTF	TGTGCCTGGGGGGGGGACTCACAGTCTGGGGCCAACGTCCTGACTTTC
-	-	TRBJ1-2	TRBV5-6	CASSLSRLWGYGYTF	TGTGCCAGCAGCTTATCTCGTCTTTGGGGGTATGGCTACACCTTC
-	-	TRBJ2-1	TRBV3-1/TRBV3-2	CASSRRASYEQFF	TGTGCCAGCAGCCGGAGGGCCAGCTATGAGCAGTTCTTC
-	-	TRBJ2-6	TRBV27	CASSATGDYSSGANVLTF	TGTGCCAGCAGTGCCACAGGGGACTACAGCTCTGGGGCCAACGTCCTGACTTTC
-	-	TRBJ2-3	TRBV4-1	CASSGREGRGSTDTQYF	TGCGCCAGCAGCGGCCGCGAGGGAAGGGGGAGTACAGATACGCAGTATTTT
once	-	TRBJ2-3	TRBV19	CASSIRETDTQYF	TGTGCCAGTAGTATAAGAGAGACAGATACGCAGTATTTT
-	-	TRBJ2-1	TRBV29-1	CSAEAVALHNEQFF	TGCAGCGCCGAGGCTGTCGCGCTCCACAATGAGCAGTTCTTC
few	TRBD2	TRBJ2-7	TRBV18	CASSPISGAAYEQYF	TGTGCCAGCTCACCAATTAGCGGGGCCGCCTACGAGCAGTACTTC
-	-	TRBJ1-1	TRBV15	CATSTPGRSNTEAFF	TGTGCCACCAGCACCCCGGGACGGTCGAACACTGAAGCTTTCTTT
-	TRBD1	TRBJ1-1	TRBV5-1	CASSSQGADTEAFF	TGCGCCAGCAGCTCTCAGGGGGCGGACACTGAAGCTTTCTTT
-	-	TRBJ1-5	TRBV19	CASSNYVNQPQHF	TGTGCCAGTAGTAACTATGTGAATCAGCCCCAGCATTTT
-	TRBD1	TRBJ2-1	TRBV5-4	CASSYSGTGANEQFF	TGTGCCAGCAGTTACTCCGGGACAGGTGCAAATGAGCAGTTCTTC
-	-	TRBJ2-7	TRBV30	CAWEGGDEQYF	TGTGCCTGGGAGGGGGGGGACGAGCAGTACTTC
-	-	TRBJ1-2	TRBV7-2	CASSLAGRRLLTF	TGTGCCAGCAGCTTAGCGGGGCGTAGGTTGCTCACCTTC
-	-	TRBJ2-4	TRBV28	CASSFQPAAKNIQYF	TGTGCCAGCAGCTTCCAGCCGGCGGCCAAAAACATTCAGTACTTC
few	-	TRBJ1-1	TRBV6-5	CASRQGMAWAEAFF	TGTGCCAGCAGGCAGGGGATGGCGTGGGCTGAAGCTTTCTTT
-	-	TRBJ2-6	TRBV7-9	CASSGNSGANVLTF	TGTGCCAGCAGCGGGAATTCTGGGGCCAACGTCCTGACTTTC
-	TRBD2	TRBJ2-5	TRBV3-1/TRBV3-2	CASSQAGGGIQETQYF	TGTGCCAGCAGCCAAGCTGGGGGGGGAATCCAAGAGACCCAGTACTTC